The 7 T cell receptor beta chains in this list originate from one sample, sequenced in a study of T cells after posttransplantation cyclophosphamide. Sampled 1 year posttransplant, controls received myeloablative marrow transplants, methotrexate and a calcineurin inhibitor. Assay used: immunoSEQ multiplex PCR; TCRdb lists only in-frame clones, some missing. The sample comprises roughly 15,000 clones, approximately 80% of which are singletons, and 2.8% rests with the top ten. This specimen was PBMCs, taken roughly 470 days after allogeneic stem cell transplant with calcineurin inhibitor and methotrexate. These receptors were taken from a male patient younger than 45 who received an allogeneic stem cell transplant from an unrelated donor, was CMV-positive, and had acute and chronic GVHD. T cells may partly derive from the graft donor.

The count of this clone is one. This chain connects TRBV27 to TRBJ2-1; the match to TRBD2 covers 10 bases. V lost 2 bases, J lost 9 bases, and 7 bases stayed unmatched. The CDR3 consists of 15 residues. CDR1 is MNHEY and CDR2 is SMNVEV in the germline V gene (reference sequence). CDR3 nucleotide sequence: TGTGCCAGCAGTTTACGTCCTAGCGGGAGCCCTGAGCAGTTCTTC. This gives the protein CASSLRPSGSPEQFF.

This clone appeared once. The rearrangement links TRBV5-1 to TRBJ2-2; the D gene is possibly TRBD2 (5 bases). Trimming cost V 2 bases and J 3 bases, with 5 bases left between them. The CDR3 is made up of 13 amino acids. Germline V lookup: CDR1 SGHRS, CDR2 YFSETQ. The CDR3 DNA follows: TGCGCCAGCAGCTTCGGGGACACCGGGGAGCTGTTTTTT. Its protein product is CASSFGDTGELFF.

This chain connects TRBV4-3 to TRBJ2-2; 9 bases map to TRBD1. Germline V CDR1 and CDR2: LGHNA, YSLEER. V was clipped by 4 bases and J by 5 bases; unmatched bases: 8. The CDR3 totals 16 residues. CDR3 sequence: CASSPEPGQGTGELFF. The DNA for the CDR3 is TGCGCCAGCAGCCCAGAACCGGGACAGGGAACCGGGGAGCTGTTTTTT.

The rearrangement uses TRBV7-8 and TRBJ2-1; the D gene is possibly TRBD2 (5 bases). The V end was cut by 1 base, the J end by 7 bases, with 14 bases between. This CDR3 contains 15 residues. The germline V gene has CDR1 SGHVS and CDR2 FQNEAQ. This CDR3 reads CASSLERALVNEQFF. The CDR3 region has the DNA TGTGCCAGCAGCTTAGAGAGGGCCTTAGTGAATGAGCAGTTCTTC.

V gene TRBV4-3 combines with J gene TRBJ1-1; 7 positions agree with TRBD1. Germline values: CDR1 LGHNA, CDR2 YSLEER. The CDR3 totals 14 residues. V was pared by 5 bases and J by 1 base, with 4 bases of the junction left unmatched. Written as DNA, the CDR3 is TGCGCCAGCAGCGCCGGGACAGCGAACACTGAAGCTTTCTTT. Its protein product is CASSAGTANTEAFF.

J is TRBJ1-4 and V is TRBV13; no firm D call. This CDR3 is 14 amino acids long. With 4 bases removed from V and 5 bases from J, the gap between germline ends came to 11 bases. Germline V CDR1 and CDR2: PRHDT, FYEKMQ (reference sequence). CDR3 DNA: TGTGCCAGCAGCTCCGGCAGGAAGAATGAAAAACTGTTTTTT. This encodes CASSSGRKNEKLFF.

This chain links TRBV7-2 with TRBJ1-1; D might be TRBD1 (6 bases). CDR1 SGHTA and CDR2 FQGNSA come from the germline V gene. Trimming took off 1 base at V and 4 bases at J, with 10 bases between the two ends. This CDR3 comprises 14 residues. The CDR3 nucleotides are TGTGCCAGCAGCTTAGGAACAGGGCGCACTGAAGCTTTCTTT. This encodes CASSLGTGRTEAFF.